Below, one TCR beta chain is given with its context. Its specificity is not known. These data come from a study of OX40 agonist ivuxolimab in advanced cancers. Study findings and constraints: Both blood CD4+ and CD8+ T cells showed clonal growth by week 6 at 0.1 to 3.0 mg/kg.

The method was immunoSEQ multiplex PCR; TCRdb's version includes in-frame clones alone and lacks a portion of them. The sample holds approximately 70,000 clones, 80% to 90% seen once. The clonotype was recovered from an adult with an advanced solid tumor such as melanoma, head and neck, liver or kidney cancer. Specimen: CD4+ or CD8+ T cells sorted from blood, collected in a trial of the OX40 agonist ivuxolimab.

The CDR3 DNA is TGTGCCAGCAGTCCTCGACGGCAGGGGGATACTGAAGCTTTCTTT. Its translation: CASSPRRQGDTEAFF. The chain has TRBV28 and TRBJ1-1; TRBD1 matches at 7 bases. Trimming removed 5 bases from V and 5 bases from J; junction bases left unmatched: 11. In germline, CDR1 is MDHEN, CDR2 SYDVKM. The CDR3 is 15 residues long.